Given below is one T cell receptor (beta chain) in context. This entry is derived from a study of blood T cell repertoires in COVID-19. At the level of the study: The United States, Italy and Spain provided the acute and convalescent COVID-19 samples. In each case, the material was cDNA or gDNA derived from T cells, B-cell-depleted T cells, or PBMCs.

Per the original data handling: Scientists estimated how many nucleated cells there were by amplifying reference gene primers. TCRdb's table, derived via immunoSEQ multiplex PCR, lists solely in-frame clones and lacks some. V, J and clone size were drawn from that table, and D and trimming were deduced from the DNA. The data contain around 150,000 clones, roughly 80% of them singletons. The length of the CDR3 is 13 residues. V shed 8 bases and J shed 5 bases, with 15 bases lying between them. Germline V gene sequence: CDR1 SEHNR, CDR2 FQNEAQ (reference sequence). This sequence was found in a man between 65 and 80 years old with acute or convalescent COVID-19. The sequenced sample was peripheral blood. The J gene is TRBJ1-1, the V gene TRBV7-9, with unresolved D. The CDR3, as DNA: TGTGCCAGCGGAATAGGAAGCGGAACTGAAGCTTTCTTT. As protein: CASGIGSGTEAFF.